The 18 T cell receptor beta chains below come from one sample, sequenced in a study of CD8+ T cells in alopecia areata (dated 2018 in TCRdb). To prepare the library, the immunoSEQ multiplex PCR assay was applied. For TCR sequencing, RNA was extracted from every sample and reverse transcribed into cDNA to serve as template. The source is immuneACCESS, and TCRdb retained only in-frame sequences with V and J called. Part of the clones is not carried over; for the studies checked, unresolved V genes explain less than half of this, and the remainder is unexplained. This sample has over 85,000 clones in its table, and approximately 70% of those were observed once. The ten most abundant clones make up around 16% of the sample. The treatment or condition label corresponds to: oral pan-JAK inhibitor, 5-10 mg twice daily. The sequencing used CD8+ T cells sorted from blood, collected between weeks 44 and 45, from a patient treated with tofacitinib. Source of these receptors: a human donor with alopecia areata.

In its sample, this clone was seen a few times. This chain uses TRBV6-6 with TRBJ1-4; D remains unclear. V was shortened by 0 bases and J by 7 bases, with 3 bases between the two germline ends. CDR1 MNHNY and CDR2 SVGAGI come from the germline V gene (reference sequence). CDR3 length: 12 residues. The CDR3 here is CASSYSSEKLFF. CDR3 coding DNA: TGTGCCAGCAGTTACTCGAGTGAAAAACTGTTTTTT.

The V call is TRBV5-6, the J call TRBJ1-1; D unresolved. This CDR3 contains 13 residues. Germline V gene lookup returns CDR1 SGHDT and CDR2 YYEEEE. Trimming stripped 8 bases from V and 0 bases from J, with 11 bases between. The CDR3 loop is CAREAVVNTEAFF. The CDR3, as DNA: TGTGCCAGGGAAGCCGTGGTGAACACTGAAGCTTTCTTT.

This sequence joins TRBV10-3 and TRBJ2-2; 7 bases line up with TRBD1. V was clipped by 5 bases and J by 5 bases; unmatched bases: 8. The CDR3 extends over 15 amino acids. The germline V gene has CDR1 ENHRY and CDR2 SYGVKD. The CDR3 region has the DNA TGTGCCATCAGTCAATCGACAGGGTATACCGGGGAGCTGTTTTTT. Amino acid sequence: CAISQSTGYTGELFF.

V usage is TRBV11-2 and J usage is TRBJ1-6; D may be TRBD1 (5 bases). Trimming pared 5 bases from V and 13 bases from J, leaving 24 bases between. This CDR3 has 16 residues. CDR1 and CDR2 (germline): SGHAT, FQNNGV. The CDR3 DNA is TGTGCCAGCAGCCCTTGGGACTTGGAGGTATCTAGGCCCCTCCACTTT. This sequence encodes CASSPWDLEVSRPLHF.

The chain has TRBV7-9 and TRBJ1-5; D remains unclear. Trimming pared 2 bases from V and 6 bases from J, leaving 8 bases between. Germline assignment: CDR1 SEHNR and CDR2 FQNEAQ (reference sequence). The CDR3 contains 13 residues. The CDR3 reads CASSLKDGQPQHF. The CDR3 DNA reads TGTGCCAGCAGCTTAAAGGATGGTCAGCCCCAGCATTTT. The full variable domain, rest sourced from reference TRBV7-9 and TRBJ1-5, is DTGVSQNPRHKITKRGQNVTFRCDPISEHNRLYWYRQTLGQGPEFLTYFQNEAQLEKSRLLSDRFSAERPKGSFSTLEIQRTEQGDSAMYLCASSLKDGQPQHFGDGTRLSIL.

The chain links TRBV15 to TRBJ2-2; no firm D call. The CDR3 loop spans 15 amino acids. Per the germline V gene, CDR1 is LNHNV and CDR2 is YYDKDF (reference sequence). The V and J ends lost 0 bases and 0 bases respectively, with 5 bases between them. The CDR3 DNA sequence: TGTGCCACCAGCAGAGATAGGACGAACACCGGGGAGCTGTTTTTT. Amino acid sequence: CATSRDRTNTGELFF.

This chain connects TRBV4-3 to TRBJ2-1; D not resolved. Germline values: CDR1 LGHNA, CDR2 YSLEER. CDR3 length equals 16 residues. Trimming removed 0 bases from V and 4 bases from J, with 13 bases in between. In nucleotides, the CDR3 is TGCGCCAGCAGCCAAGATGGGTTCTTACCTTACAATGAGCAGTTCTTC. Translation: CASSQDGFLPYNEQFF.

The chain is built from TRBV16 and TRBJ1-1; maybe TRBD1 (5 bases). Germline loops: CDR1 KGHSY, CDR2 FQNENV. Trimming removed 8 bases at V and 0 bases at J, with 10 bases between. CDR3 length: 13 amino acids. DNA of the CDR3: TGTGCCAGCGCCGTGGGGGTGAACACTGAAGCTTTCTTT. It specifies CASAVGVNTEAFF.

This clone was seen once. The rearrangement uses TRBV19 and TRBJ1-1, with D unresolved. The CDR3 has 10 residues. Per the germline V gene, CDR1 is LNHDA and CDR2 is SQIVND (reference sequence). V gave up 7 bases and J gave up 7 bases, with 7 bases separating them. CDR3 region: CASMTNEAFF. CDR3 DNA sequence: TGTGCCAGTATGACGAATGAAGCTTTCTTT.

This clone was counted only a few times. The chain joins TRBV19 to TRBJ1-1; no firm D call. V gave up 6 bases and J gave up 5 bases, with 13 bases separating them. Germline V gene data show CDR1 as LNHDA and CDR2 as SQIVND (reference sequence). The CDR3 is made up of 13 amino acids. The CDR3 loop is CASRGGGITEAFF. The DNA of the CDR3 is TGTGCCAGTAGGGGAGGAGGGATAACTGAAGCTTTCTTT. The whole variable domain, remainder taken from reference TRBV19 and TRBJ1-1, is DGGITQSPKYLFRKEGQNVTLSCEQNLNHDAMYWYRQDPGQGLRLIYYSQIVNDFQKGDIAEGYSVSREKKESFPLTVTSAQKNPTAFYLCASRGGGITEAFFGQGTRLTVV.

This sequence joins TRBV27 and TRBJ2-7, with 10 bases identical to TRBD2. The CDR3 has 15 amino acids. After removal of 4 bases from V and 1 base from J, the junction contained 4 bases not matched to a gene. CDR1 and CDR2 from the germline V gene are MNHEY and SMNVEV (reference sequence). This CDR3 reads CASSSFSGGSYEQYF. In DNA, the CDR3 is TGTGCCAGCAGTTCCTTTAGCGGGGGGTCCTACGAGCAGTACTTC.

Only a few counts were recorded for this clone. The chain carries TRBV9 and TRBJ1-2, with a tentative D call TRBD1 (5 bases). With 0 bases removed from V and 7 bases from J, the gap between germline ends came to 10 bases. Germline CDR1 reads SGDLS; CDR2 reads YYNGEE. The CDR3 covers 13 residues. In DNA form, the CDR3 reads TGTGCCAGCAGCGTAGACCGGGGGTCTGGCTACACCTTC. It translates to CASSVDRGSGYTF.

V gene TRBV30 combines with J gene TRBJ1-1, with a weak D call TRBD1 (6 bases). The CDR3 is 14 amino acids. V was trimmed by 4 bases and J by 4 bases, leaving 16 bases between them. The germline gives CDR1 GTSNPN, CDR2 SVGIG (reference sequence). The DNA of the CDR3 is TGTGCCTGGACGGTCGGAGGGGGTACCACTGAAGCTTTCTTT. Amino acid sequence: CAWTVGGGTTEAFF. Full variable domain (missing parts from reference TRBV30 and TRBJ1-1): SQTIHQWPATLVQPVGSPLSLECTVEGTSNPNLYWYRQAAGRGLQLLFYSVGIGQISSEVPQNLSASRPQDRQFILSSKKLLLSDSGFYLCAWTVGGGTTEAFFGQGTRLTVV.

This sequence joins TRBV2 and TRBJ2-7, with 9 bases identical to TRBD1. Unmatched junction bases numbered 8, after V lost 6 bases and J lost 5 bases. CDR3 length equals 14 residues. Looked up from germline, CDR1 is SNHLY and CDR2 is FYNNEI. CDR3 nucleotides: TGTGCCAGCAGCGGACAGGGGAGTTTAGACGAGCAGTACTTC. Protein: CASSGQGSLDEQYF.

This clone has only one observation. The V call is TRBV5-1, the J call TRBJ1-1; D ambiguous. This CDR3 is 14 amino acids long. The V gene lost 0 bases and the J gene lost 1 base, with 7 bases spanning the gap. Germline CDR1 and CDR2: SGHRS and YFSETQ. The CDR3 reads CASSLEGGNTEAFF. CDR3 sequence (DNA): TGCGCCAGCAGCTTGGAGGGAGGGAACACTGAAGCTTTCTTT.

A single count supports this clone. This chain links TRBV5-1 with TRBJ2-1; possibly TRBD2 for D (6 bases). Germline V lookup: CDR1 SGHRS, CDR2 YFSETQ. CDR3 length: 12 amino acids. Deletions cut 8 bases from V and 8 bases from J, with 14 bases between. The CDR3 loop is CASTLSGDEQFF. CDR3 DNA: TGCGCCAGTACCCTTTCGGGGGATGAGCAGTTCTTC.

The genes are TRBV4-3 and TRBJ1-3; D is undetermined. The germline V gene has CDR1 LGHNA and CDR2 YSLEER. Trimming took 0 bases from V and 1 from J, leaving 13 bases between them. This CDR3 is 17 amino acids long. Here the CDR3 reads CASSQDLVESSGNTIYF. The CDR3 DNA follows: TGCGCCAGCAGCCAAGATTTAGTAGAGTCTTCTGGAAACACCATATATTTT.

The CDR3 DNA reads TGTGCCAGCAGCTTAGGCCCAGGGATCGAAAAACTGTTTTTT. Translating it yields CASSLGPGIEKLFF. The gene calls are TRBV13 and TRBJ1-4; D is perhaps TRBD1 (5 bases). V lost 0 bases to trimming and J lost 8 bases, with 10 bases between them. This CDR3 contains 14 residues. In germline, CDR1 is PRHDT, CDR2 FYEKMQ (reference sequence).